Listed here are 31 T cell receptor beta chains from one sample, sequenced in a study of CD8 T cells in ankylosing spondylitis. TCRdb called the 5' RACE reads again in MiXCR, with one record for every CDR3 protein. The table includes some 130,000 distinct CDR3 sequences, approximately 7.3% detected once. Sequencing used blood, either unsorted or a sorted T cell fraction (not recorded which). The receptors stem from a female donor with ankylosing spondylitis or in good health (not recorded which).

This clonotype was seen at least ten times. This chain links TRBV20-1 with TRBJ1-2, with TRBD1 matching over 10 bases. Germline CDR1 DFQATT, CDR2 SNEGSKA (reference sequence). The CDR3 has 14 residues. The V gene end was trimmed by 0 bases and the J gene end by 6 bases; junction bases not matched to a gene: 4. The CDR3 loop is CSARELGTGDGYTF. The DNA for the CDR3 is TGCAGTGCTAGAGAATTAGGGACAGGGGATGGCTACACCTTC.

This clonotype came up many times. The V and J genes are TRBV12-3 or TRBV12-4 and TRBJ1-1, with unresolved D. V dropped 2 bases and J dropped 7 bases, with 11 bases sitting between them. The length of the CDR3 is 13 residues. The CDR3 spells CASSLFGFGEAFF. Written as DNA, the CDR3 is TGTGCCAGCAGTTTATTCGGCTTCGGTGAAGCTTTCTTT.

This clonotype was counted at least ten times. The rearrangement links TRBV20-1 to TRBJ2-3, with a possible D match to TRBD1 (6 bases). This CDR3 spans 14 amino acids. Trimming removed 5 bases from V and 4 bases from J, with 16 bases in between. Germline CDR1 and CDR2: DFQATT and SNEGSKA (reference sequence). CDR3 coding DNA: TGCAGTGCTCCCCCTGGGGGCGCACCAGATACGCAGTATTTT. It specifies CSAPPGGAPDTQYF.

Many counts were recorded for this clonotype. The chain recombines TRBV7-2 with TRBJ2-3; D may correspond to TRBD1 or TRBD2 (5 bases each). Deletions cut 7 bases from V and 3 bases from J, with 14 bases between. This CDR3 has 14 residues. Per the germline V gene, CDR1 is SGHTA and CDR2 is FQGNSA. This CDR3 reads CASTSNRRTDTQYF. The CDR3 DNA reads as TGTGCCAGCACATCCAACAGGAGGACAGATACGCAGTATTTT.

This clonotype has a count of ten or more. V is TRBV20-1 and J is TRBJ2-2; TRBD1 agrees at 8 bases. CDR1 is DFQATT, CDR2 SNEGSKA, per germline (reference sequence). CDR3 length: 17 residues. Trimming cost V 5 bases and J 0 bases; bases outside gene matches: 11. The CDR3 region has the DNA TGCAGTGCTGGGGACAGGTCCAAGGATCCGAACACCGGGGAGCTGTTTTTT. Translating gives CSAGDRSKDPNTGELFF.

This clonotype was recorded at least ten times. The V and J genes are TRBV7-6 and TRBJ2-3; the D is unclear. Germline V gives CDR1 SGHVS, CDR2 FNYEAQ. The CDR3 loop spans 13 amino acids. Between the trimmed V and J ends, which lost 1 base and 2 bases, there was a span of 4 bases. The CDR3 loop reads CASSLVTTDTQYF. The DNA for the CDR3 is TGTGCCAGCAGCTTAGTTACCACAGATACGCAGTATTTT.

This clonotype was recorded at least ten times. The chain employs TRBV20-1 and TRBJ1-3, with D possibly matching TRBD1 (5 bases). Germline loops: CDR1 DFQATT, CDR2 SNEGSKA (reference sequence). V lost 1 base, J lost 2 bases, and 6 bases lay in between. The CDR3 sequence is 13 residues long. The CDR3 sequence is CSARAGPGNTIYF. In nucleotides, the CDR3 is TGCAGTGCTAGAGCGGGACCTGGAAACACCATATATTTT.

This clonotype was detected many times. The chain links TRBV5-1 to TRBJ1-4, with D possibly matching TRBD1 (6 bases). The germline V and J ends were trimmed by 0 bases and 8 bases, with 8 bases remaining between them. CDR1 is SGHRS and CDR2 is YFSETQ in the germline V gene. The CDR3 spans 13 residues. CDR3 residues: CASSLGGGEKLFF. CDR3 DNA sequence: TGCGCCAGCAGCTTGGGTGGGGGCGAAAAACTGTTTTTT.

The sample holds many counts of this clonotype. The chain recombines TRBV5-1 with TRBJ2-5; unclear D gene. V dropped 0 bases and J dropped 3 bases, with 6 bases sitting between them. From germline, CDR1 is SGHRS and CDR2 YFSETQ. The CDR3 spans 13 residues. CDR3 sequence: CASSLDVKETQYF. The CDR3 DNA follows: TGCGCCAGCAGCTTGGATGTAAAAGAGACCCAGTACTTC.

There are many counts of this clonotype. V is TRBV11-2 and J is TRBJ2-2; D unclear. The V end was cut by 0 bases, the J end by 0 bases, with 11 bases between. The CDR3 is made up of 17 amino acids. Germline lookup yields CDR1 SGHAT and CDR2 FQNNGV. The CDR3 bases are TGTGCCAGCAGCTTAGAACTATCCTCCTCGAACACCGGGGAGCTGTTTTTT. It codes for CASSLELSSSNTGELFF.

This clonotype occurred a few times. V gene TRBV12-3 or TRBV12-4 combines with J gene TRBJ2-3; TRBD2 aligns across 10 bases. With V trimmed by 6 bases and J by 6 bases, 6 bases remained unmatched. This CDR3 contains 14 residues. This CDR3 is CASRTSSGGDTQYF. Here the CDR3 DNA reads TGTGCCAGCAGGACATCTAGCGGGGGCGATACGCAGTATTTT.

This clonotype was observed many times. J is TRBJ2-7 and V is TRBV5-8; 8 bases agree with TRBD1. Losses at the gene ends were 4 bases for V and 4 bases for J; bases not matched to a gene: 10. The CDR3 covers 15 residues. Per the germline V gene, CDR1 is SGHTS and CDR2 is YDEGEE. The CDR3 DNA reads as TGTGCCAGCAGCCACACAGGGGGAAGGTGGTACGAGCAGTACTTC. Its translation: CASSHTGGRWYEQYF.

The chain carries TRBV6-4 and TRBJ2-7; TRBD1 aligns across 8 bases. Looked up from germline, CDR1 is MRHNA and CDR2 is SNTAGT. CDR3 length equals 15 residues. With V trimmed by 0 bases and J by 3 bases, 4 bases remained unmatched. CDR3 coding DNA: TGTGCCAGCAGTGACTCGGGACAGGATTACTACGAGCAGTACTTC. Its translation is CASSDSGQDYYEQYF.

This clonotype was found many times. This chain's CDR3 is CASSLEASTYEQYF. The DNA of the CDR3 is TGCGCCAGCAGCTTGGAGGCCAGCACCTACGAGCAGTACTTC. The gene calls are TRBV5-1 and TRBJ2-7; D is unresolved. The germline V gene encodes CDR1 SGHRS and CDR2 YFSETQ. CDR3 length: 14 amino acids. V was trimmed by 0 bases and J by 2 bases, leaving 9 bases between them.

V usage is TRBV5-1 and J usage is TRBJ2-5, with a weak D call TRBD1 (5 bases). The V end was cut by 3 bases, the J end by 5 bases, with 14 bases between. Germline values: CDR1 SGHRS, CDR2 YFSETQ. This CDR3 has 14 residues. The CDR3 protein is CASSWGGAGETQYF. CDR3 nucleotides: TGCGCCAGCAGCTGGGGTGGGGCTGGGGAGACCCAGTACTTC. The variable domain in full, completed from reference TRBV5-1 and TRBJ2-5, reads KAGVTQTPRYLIKTRGQQVTLSCSPISGHRSVSWYQQTPGQGLQFLFEYFSETQRNKGNFPGRFSGRQFSNSRSEMNVSTLELGDSALYLCASSWGGAGETQYFGPGTRLLVL.

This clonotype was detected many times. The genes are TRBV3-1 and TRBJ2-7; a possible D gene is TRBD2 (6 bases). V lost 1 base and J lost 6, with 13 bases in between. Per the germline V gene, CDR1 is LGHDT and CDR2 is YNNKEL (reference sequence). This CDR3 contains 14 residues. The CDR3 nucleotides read TGTGCCAGCAGCCAAGGGACTACGACAATCGAGCAGTACTTC. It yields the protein CASSQGTTTIEQYF.

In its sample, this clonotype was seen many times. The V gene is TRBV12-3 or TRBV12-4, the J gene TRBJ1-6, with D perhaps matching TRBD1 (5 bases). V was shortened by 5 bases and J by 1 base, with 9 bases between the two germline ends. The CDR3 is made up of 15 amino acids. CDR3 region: CASSPQGSYNSPLHF. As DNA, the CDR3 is TGTGCCAGCAGTCCGCAGGGATCCTATAATTCACCCCTCCACTTT.

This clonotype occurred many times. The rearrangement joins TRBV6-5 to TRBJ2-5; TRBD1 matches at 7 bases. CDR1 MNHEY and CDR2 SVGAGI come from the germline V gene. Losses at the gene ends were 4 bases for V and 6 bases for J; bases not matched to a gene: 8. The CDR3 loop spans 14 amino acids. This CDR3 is CASSSDTGEKTQYF. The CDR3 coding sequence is TGTGCCAGCAGTTCCGATACAGGGGAAAAGACCCAGTACTTC.

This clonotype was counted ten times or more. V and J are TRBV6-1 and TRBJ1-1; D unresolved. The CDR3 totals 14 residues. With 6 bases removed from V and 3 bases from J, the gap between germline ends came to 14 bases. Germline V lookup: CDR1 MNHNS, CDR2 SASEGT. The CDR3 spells CASSQAPGDTEAFF. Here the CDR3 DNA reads TGTGCCAGCAGCCAAGCCCCAGGAGACACTGAAGCTTTCTTT.

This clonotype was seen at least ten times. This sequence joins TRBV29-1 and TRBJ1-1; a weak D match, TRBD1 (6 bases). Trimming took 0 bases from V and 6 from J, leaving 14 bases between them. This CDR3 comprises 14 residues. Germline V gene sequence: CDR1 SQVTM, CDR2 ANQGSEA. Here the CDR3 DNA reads TGCAGCGTTGAAGAGGGGGGGCGCGGCCCTGAAGCTTTCTTT. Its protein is CSVEEGGRGPEAFF.

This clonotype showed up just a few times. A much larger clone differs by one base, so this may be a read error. CDR3 protein: CASSWNSNQPQHF. DNA of the CDR3: TGTGCCAGCAGTTGGAATAGCAATCAGCCCCAGCATTTT. The V gene is TRBV12-3 or TRBV12-4, the J gene TRBJ1-5; no clear D gene. This CDR3 has 13 amino acids. Trimming removed 4 bases from V and 0 bases from J, with 4 bases in between.

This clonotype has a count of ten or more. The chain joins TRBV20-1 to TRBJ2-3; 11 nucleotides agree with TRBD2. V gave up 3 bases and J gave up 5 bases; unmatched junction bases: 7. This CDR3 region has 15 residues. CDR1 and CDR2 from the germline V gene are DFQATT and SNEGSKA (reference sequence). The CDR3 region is CSASSGGAFGDTQYF. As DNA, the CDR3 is TGCAGTGCTAGTAGCGGGGGGGCCTTTGGAGATACGCAGTATTTT.

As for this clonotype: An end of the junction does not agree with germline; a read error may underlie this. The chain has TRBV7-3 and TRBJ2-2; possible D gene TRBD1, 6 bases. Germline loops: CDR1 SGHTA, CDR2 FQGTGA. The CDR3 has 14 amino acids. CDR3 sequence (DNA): TGTGCCAGCAGCCCACAGGGCTACACCGAGGAGCTGTTTTTT. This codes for CASSPQGYTEELFF.

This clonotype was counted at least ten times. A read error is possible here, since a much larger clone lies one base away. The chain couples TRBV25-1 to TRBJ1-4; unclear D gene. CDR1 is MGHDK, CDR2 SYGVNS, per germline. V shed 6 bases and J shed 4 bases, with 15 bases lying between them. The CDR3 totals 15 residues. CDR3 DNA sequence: TGTGCCAGCAGCTCGGTAGCAGGCCTTAATGAAAAACTGTTTTTT. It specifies CASSSVAGLNEKLFF.

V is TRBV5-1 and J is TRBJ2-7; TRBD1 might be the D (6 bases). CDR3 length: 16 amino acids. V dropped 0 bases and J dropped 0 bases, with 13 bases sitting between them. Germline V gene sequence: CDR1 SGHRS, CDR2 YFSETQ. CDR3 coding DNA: TGCGCCAGCAGCTTGGGGACAGATCCCTACTCCTACGAGCAGTACTTC. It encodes CASSLGTDPYSYEQYF.

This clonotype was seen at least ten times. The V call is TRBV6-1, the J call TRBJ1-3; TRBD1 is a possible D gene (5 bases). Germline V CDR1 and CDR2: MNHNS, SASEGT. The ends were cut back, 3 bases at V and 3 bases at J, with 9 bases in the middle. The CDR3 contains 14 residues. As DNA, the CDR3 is TGTGCCAGCAGTGATAATCAGGGTGGAAACACCATATATTTT. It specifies CASSDNQGGNTIYF.

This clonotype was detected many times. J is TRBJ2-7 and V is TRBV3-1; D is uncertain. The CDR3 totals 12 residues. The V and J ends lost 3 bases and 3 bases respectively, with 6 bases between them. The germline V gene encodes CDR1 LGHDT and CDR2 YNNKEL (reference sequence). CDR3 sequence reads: CASSQVNYEQYF. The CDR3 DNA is TGTGCCAGCAGCCAGGTTAACTACGAGCAGTACTTC.

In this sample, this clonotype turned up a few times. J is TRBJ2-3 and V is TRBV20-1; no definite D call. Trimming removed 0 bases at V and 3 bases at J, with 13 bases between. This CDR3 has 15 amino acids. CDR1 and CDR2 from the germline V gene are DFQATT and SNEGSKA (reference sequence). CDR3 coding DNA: TGCAGTGCTAGAGAACCCTTCGCGGCAACAGATACGCAGTATTTT. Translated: CSAREPFAATDTQYF.

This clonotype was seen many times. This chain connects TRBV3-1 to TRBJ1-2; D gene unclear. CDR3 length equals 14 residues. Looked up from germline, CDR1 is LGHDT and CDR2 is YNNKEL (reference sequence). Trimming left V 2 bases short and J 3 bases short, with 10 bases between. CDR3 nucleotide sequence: TGTGCCAGCAGCCAAAAGACGGGTGACTATGGCTACACCTTC. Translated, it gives CASSQKTGDYGYTF.

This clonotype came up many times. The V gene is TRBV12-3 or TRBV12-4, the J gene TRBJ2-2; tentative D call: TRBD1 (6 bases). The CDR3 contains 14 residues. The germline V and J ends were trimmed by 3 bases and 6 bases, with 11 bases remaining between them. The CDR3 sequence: CASSFQGLAGELFF. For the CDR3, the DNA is TGTGCCAGCAGTTTCCAGGGGCTGGCCGGGGAGCTGTTTTTT.

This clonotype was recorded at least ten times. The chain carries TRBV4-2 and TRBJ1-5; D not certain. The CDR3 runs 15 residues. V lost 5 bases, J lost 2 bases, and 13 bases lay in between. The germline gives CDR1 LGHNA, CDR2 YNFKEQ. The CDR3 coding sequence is TGTGCCAGCAGCTCGACACCCAGAGGCAATCAGCCCCAGCATTTT. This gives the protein CASSSTPRGNQPQHF.